Below are 15 T cell receptor beta chains sequenced from a single sample in a study of molecular identifiers for immune sequencing clone quantification. TCRdb analysed the PCR reads with MiXCR anew, one entry per CDR3 protein. Of 400,000 to 600,000 distinct CDR3 sequences in the sample, around 23% were seen once. Sequencing input: naive CD8+ T cells from blood, with Jurkat cell RNA spiked in. Subset denoted: FACS-sorted CD8+CD4-CCR7+CD45RA+ naive T cells. These receptors were collected from a human donor in good health. Some libraries in this study had Jurkat cell RNA spiked in.

In this sample, this clonotype turned up many times. The genes are TRBV20-1 and TRBJ1-1, with 7 nucleotides matching TRBD1. V lost 0 bases and J lost 4; bases outside the gene matches: 8. The CDR3 length is 15 residues. CDR1 is DFQATT, CDR2 SNEGSKA, per germline (reference sequence). The CDR3 region is CSARDWGGGGTEAFF. In DNA form, the CDR3 reads TGCAGTGCTAGAGATTGGGGAGGGGGCGGCACTGAAGCTTTCTTT.

The J gene is TRBJ1-2, the V gene TRBV13; 10 nucleotides match TRBD1. The CDR3 has 15 residues. In germline, CDR1 is PRHDT, CDR2 FYEKMQ (reference sequence). V shed 5 bases, J shed 7 bases, and the junction held 10 bases outside the gene matches. The chain's CDR3 is CASSPGTGVESGYTF. CDR3 coding DNA: TGTGCCAGCAGCCCTGGGACAGGGGTTGAGTCTGGCTACACCTTC.

The chain has TRBV7-8 and TRBJ1-2; 8 bases fit TRBD1. The germline V gene encodes CDR1 SGHVS and CDR2 FQNEAQ. The V gene end was trimmed by 5 bases and the J gene end by 3 bases; junction bases not matched to a gene: 11. The CDR3 totals 16 residues. The CDR3 region is CASSEDQGAGYYGYTF. CDR3 nucleotides: TGTGCCAGCAGCGAAGACCAGGGGGCGGGTTACTATGGCTACACCTTC.

This clonotype was seen a handful of times. This chain joins TRBV7-2 and TRBJ2-5; TRBD2 aligns across 7 bases. J lost 2 bases, V lost 3 bases, and 3 bases had no gene match. The CDR3 runs 14 residues. The germline V gene has CDR1 SGHTA and CDR2 FQGNSA. This CDR3 reads CASSFLAEQETQYF. Written as DNA, the CDR3 is TGTGCCAGCAGCTTTCTAGCGGAACAAGAGACCCAGTACTTC.

This clonotype turned up a few times. The chain employs TRBV19 and TRBJ2-6; tentatively, D is TRBD1 (5 bases). This CDR3 spans 17 amino acids. Germline V gene lookup returns CDR1 LNHDA and CDR2 SQIVND (reference sequence). The germline V and J ends were trimmed by 5 bases and 2 bases, with 16 bases remaining between them. CDR3 residues: CASSDQGPEAGANVLTF. The CDR3 nucleotides read TGTGCCAGTAGTGATCAGGGTCCTGAGGCTGGGGCCAACGTCCTGACTTTC.

This clonotype turned up a few times. The chain has TRBV5-1 and TRBJ2-7, with a possible D match to TRBD1 (6 bases). V was trimmed by 0 bases and J by 2 bases, leaving 21 bases between them. The CDR3 covers 18 residues. The germline V gene encodes CDR1 SGHRS and CDR2 YFSETQ. The CDR3 loop reads CASSLVAARDNRAYEQYF. CDR3 nucleotides: TGCGCCAGCAGCTTGGTTGCCGCCCGGGACAACAGAGCCTACGAGCAGTACTTC.

This clonotype was seen ten or more times. The rearrangement uses TRBV7-9 and TRBJ2-1; the D is unclear. CDR1 is SEHNR, CDR2 FQNEAQ, per germline (reference sequence). This CDR3 comprises 13 residues. V was pared by 1 base and J by 4 bases, with 5 bases between. CDR3 bases: TGTGCCAGCAGCTTAGGTACATACAATGAGCAGTTCTTC. Its protein product is CASSLGTYNEQFF.

This clonotype was picked up a small number of times. This sequence joins TRBV6-2 or TRBV6-3 and TRBJ2-1; TRBD1 is a possible D gene (5 bases). The CDR3 runs 15 residues. CDR1 and CDR2 (germline): MNHEY, SVGEGT. Trimming cost V 6 bases and J 0 bases, with 12 bases left between them. CDR3 in DNA: TGTGCCAGCAGACCAGGGTTGAGCTCCTACAATGAGCAGTTCTTC. It encodes CASRPGLSSYNEQFF.

The table lists this clonotype with a few counts. Its ends do not fully match the called genes, so a read error is possible. This chain joins TRBV5-3 and TRBJ2-1; 10 nucleotides match TRBD2. TRBV5-3 is designated an ORF whose function remains uncertain. This CDR3 spans 15 amino acids. The CDR3 sequence is CASSLELAGRNEQFF. The CDR3 nucleotides are TGTGCCAGCAGCTTGGAACTAGCGGGAAGGAATGAGCAGTTCTTC.

This clonotype was counted many times. V is TRBV6-2 or TRBV6-3 and J is TRBJ2-7; D might be TRBD1 (6 bases). The germline gives CDR1 MNHEY, CDR2 SVGEGT. There are 16 residues in the CDR3. Trimming pared 3 bases from V and 9 bases from J, leaving 24 bases between. CDR3 nucleotides: TGTGCCAGCAGTTATTCCTACAGGGATGTCGGGCGAGGGCAGTACTTC. It specifies CASSYSYRDVGRGQYF.

This clonotype was seen a handful of times. V gene TRBV20-1 combines with J gene TRBJ2-7; a possible D gene is TRBD2 (6 bases). Germline CDR1 reads DFQATT; CDR2 reads SNEGSKA (reference sequence). V was shortened by 1 base and J by 4 bases, with 20 bases between the two germline ends. The CDR3 loop spans 16 amino acids. CDR3 sequence: CSARGGVAGKVYEQYF. CDR3 DNA: TGCAGTGCTAGAGGGGGTGTGGCGGGAAAGGTGTACGAGCAGTACTTC.

The chain is built from TRBV2 and TRBJ2-3; TRBD2 is a possible D gene (6 bases). V was clipped by 1 base and J by 1 base, with 9 bases between them. The CDR3 runs 15 residues. Germline V gene lookup returns CDR1 SNHLY and CDR2 FYNNEI. In DNA, the CDR3 is TGTGCCAGCAGTGAAGAGGGACTCGGCACAGATACGCAGTATTTT. This encodes CASSEEGLGTDTQYF.

V usage is TRBV6-2 or TRBV6-3 and J usage is TRBJ2-7, with TRBD2 identical over 14 bases. V was clipped by 5 bases and J by 3 bases; unmatched bases: 3. Per germline, CDR1 MNHEY and CDR2 SVGEGT. The CDR3 spans 15 residues. The chain's CDR3 is CASSGGTSGSYEQYF. DNA for the CDR3: TGTGCCAGCAGTGGGGGGACTAGCGGGAGCTACGAGCAGTACTTC.

The chain is built from TRBV18 and TRBJ1-2; 9 bases match TRBD1. V was pared by 1 base and J by 4 bases, with 4 bases of the junction left unmatched. CDR1 and CDR2 from the germline V gene are KGHSH and LQKENI. This CDR3 is built from 15 residues. CDR3 DNA: TGTGCCAGCTCACCACTACAGGGGGCGGTCTATGGCTACACCTTC. This gives the protein CASSPLQGAVYGYTF.

This rearrangement joins TRBV6-2 or TRBV6-3 to TRBJ1-1, with 7 bases identical to TRBD1. The CDR3 is 16 amino acids. Germline loops: CDR1 MNHEY, CDR2 SVGEGT. The junction had 6 bases not matched to a gene; V was cut back by 2 bases and J by 0 bases. CDR3 DNA: TGTGCCAGCAGTTACCGACAGGGTATAATGAACACTGAAGCTTTCTTT. It specifies CASSYRQGIMNTEAFF.